This T cell receptor (beta chain) was recorded in a study of T cell repertoires in ileal Crohn's disease. Study in general: Patients had a median roughly 8-year disease duration, and about 36% were active smokers. About half received postoperative treatment, roughly ten with thiopurines and 15 to 20 anti-TNF.

In its sample, this clone was seen a few times. Around 0.55 micrograms of biopsy DNA per sample underwent TCRB immunosequencing. The method was immunoSEQ multiplex PCR; TCRdb's version includes in-frame clones alone and lacks a portion of them. Here the sample spans 9,500 to 15,000 clones, about 81% being singletons. CDR3 length: 13 residues. Trimming cost V 5 bases and J 4 bases, with 12 bases left between them. Germline-derived CDR1 and CDR2 are GTSNPN and SVGIG (reference sequence). Specified time point: neoterminal ileum biopsy at postoperative endoscopy, about 6 months after surgery. Patients were adults with ileal or ileocolonic Crohn's disease needing resection.

The chain couples TRBV30 to TRBJ2-1, with a tentative D call TRBD2 (5 bases). Sequences were obtained from ileal tissue. This receptor was identified in an adult with Crohn's disease. The CDR3 bases are TGTGCCTGGGAGGCCCCGGGATACAATGAGCAGTTCTTC. Its translation: CAWEAPGYNEQFF. Together with reference TRBV30 and TRBJ2-1, the CDR3 gives the full variable domain: SQTIHQWPATLVQPVGSPLSLECTVEGTSNPNLYWYRQAAGRGLQLLFYSVGIGQISSEVPQNLSASRPQDRQFILSSKKLLLSDSGFYLCAWEAPGYNEQFFGPGTRLTVL.